One sample yielded the 3 T cell receptor beta chains listed below, sequenced in a study of T cells in localized non-small cell lung cancer. Some clones are missing from TCRdb's copy, which holds only in-frame ones; the method was immunoSEQ multiplex PCR. The sample includes 75,000 to 80,000 clones, 80% of them seen just once. The sequencing here drew on peripheral blood, taken before any cancer treatment. Source of these receptors: a female donor older than 55 with stage I lung adenocarcinoma.

The chain links TRBV1 to TRBJ1-5; the table gives TRBD1 as D, unverified against the DNA. TRBV1 is tagged as a pseudogene. The CDR3 runs 16 residues. CDR3 coding DNA: TGCACCAGCAGCCCATTGACAGGACCCCGCGATCAGCCCCAGCATTTT. Translation: CTSSPLTGPRDQPQHF.

The J gene is TRBJ2-3, the V gene TRBV11-2; 12 bases line up with TRBD2. Germline CDR1 SGHAT, CDR2 FQNNGV. Losses at the gene ends were 6 bases for V and 6 bases for J; bases not matched to a gene: 4. This CDR3 region has 14 residues. The CDR3 spells CASSPLAGGDTQYF. The CDR3 DNA follows: TGTGCCAGCAGTCCCCTAGCGGGGGGGGATACGCAGTATTTT.

This sequence joins TRBV6-1 and TRBJ2-1; 11 positions match TRBD2. The CDR3 covers 16 residues. V lost 3 bases to trimming and J lost 3 bases; unmatched junction nucleotides: 4. Germline CDR1 is MNHNS and CDR2 is SASEGT. The CDR3 loop is CASSDLGLAGYNEQFF. In DNA, the CDR3 is TGTGCCAGCAGTGACCTTGGACTAGCGGGCTACAATGAGCAGTTCTTC.